A selection of T cell receptor beta chains follows, all from one sample in a study of blood T cell repertoires in COVID-19. Method: immunoSEQ multiplex PCR; TCRdb's copy keeps in-frame clones and lacks some. Counted here are about 330,000 clones, 80% to 95% occurring once; the ten biggest clones make up around 18%. The specimen sequenced was PBMCs or T cells enriched from blood (not recorded which). The receptors were sampled from a woman aged 25 to 39 who had recovered from COVID-19. CDR3s include the opening cysteine and the closing phenylalanine or tryptophan. A D gene is named only where the DNA matches it firmly. The size of a clone is reported for some rows only, either as once, few or many, or as a class for expanded clones.

abundance	len	j_gene	d_gene	v_gene	CDR3nt	CDR3aa
NA	15	TRBJ1-4	NA	TRBV2	TGTGCCAGCAGGCCGGGAGCCGCAACTAATGAAAAACTGTTTTTT	CASRPGAATNEKLFF
NA	18	TRBJ2-7	TRBD2	TRBV4-2	TGTGCCAGCAGCCCAGGGACTAGCGGGAGGGCCTTCTCCTACGAGCAGTACTTC	CASSPGTSGRAFSYEQYF
NA	15	TRBJ2-5	TRBD2	TRBV6-5	TGTGCCAGCACTGGACTAGCGGGAGTCCGGGAGACCCAGTACTTC	CASTGLAGVRETQYF
NA	13	TRBJ1-1	NA	TRBV4-3	TGCGCCAGCAGCCGCGGTCTCAACACTGAAGCTTTCTTT	CASSRGLNTEAFF
NA	14	TRBJ2-7	NA	TRBV4-2	TGTGCCAGCAGCCAACGGAGAAGCTCCTACGAGCAGTACTTC	CASSQRRSSYEQYF
once	16	TRBJ2-2	TRBD1	TRBV3-1/TRBV3-2	TGTGCCAGCAGCCAAGATGTACAGGGGGACACCGGGGAGCTGTTTTTT	CASSQDVQGDTGELFF
NA	14	TRBJ2-7	NA	TRBV27	TGTGCCAGCAGTTTTTTCCAGGGGCGGGTCGAGCAGTACTTC	CASSFFQGRVEQYF
NA	17	TRBJ1-5	NA	TRBV9	TGTGCCAGCAGCGTTATACCACGTTGGACAGCGAATCAGCCCCAGCATTTT	CASSVIPRWTANQPQHF
NA	13	TRBJ1-5	NA	TRBV18	TGTGCCAGCTCACCAGCGGACAATCAGCCCCAGCATTTT	CASSPADNQPQHF
NA	15	TRBJ2-1	NA	TRBV19	TGTGCCAGTAGTATGTCCCGAGCTACCTACAATGAGCAGTTCTTC	CASSMSRATYNEQFF
NA	17	TRBJ1-2	TRBD1	TRBV23-1	TGCGCCAGCCCCTCAGTATTATTTGAGACAGGGGGGTATGGCTACACCTTC	CASPSVLFETGGYGYTF
NA	13	TRBJ2-5	TRBD1	TRBV2	TGTGCCAGCAGCGGACAGGGGATGGAGACCCAGTACTTC	CASSGQGMETQYF
NA	12	TRBJ2-7	NA	TRBV12-3/TRBV12-4	TGTGCCAGCAGTCCCTCCCGCTACGAGCAGTACTTC	CASSPSRYEQYF
NA	13	TRBJ2-1	NA	TRBV2	TGTGCCAGCAAATTGGAGACTCCACACCGACGGTTCTTC	CASKLETPHRRFF
NA	17	TRBJ2-7	NA	TRBV5-4	TGTGCCAGCAGCCTCACCCGGACGGGCAGGGCCTCCTACGAGCAGTACTTC	CASSLTRTGRASYEQYF
NA	14	TRBJ1-5	TRBD1	TRBV28	TGTGCCAGCAGTTCAGGACAGGGGGATCAGCCCCAGCATTTT	CASSSGQGDQPQHF
once	16	TRBJ2-5	TRBD2	TRBV7-9	TGTGCCAGCAGCTCCCCGGGACTAGCGGGCCAAGAGACCCAGTACTTC	CASSSPGLAGQETQYF
NA	13	TRBJ1-2	TRBD1	TRBV18	TGTGCCAGCTCTCTTGACAGGGACTATGGCTACACCTTC	CASSLDRDYGYTF
NA	14	TRBJ1-1	NA	TRBV5-4	TGTGCCAGCAGTTCTTCTGGGGACACCGGGCGAGCTTTCTTT	CASSSSGDTGRAFF
NA	15	TRBJ2-7	TRBD1	TRBV4-1	TGCGCCAGCAGCCCATTAACAGGGGGTCGAGGCGAGCAGTACTTC	CASSPLTGGRGEQYF
NA	13	TRBJ1-1	NA	TRBV6-5	TGTGCCAGCAGCCCAGGCGGGACCACTGAAGCTTTCTTT	CASSPGGTTEAFF
NA	15	TRBJ2-7	TRBD1	TRBV28	TGTGCCAGCAGGCTGGGGACAGGGGGCAGCTACGAGCAGTACTTC	CASRLGTGGSYEQYF
NA	15	TRBJ1-3	NA	TRBV9	TGTGCCAGCAGCGAACAGTCGGGAGGTGGAAACACCATATATTTT	CASSEQSGGGNTIYF
few	14	TRBJ2-1	TRBD2	TRBV5-5	TGTGCCAGCAGCTTGGTGGTAGCGGGAGACGAGCAGTTCTTC	CASSLVVAGDEQFF
NA	13	TRBJ2-7	NA	TRBV27	TGTGCCAGCAGTTTATCGGACAGCTACGAGCAGTACTTC	CASSLSDSYEQYF